This T cell receptor (beta chain) was obtained from a study of beta chain features in type 1 diabetes. CDR3 length: 13 amino acids. V was pared by 6 bases and J by 1 base, with 9 bases between. Germline assignment: CDR1 MNHNY and CDR2 SVGAGI (reference sequence). To note about this clone: What it recognizes is unknown.

CD4+ cells of the naive, central memory, regulatory and stem cell-like memory types were sorted via CD45RO/CCR7/CD25/CD127/CD95/CD27. Isolated RNA was reverse transcribed in full, so expressed TCRB transcripts were sequenced. Repertoires were generated with immunoSEQ multiplex PCR, while TCRdb's copy carries only in-frame clones and drops some. The sample yields around 300,000 clones, about 10% seen once. Study findings and constraints: A greater similarity of naive, central memory and Treg TCRB repertoires was seen among patients than among healthy donors. Whether TCRB rearrangement is influenced by HLA type went unresolved here.

V and J are TRBV6-6 and TRBJ1-1, with TRBD1 as a possible D gene (5 bases). Sample: naive CD4+ T cells from blood. The clonotype originates from a woman aged 25 to 45 in good health. The CDR3 here is CASRLTGNTEAFF. DNA for the CDR3: TGTGCCAGCAGGCTCACAGGGAACACTGAAGCTTTCTTT.